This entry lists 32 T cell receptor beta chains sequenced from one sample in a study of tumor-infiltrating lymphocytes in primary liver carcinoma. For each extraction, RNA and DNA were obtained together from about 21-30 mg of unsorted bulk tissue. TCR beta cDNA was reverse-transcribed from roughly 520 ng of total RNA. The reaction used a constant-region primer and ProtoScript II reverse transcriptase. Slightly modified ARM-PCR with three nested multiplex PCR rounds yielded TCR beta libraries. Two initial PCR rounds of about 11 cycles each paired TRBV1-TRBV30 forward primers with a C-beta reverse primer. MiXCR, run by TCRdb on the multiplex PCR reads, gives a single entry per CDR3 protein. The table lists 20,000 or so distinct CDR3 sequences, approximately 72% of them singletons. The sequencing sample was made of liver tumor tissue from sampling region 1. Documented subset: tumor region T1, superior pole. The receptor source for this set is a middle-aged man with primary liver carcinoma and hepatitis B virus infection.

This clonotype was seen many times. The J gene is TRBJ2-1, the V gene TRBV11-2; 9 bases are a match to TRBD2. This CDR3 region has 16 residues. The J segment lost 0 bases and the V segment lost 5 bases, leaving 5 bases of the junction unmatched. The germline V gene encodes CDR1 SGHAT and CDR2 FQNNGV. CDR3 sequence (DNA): TGTGCCAGCAGCCCAGGACTAGCGAGCTCCTACAATGAGCAGTTCTTC. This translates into CASSPGLASSYNEQFF.

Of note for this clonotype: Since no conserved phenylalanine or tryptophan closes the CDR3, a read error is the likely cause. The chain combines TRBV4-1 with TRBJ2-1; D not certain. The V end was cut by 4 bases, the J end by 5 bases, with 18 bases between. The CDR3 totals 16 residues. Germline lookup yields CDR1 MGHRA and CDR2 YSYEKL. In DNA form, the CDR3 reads TGCGCCAGCAGCCCGCTCTGTAATAACAACAACAATGAGCAGTTCTTA. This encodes CASSPLCNNNNNEQFL.

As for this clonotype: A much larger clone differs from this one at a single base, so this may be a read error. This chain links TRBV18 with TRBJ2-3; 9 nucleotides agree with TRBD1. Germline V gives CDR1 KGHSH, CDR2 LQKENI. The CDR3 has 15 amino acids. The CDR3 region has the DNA TGTGCCAGCTCACCACGGGGACAGGGAACAGATACGCGGTATTTT. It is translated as CASSPRGQGTDTRYF.

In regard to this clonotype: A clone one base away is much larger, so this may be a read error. The CDR3 nucleotides are TGTGCCAGCAGCGTTAAGGGGGCCACCTACGAGCAGTACTTC. The encoded protein is CASSVKGATYEQYF. The V gene is TRBV9, the J gene TRBJ2-7; 7 bases fit TRBD1. The CDR3 runs 14 residues. J was trimmed by 2 bases and V by 2 bases; bases with no gene match: 4. The germline CDR1 and CDR2 sequences are SGDLS and YYNGEE.

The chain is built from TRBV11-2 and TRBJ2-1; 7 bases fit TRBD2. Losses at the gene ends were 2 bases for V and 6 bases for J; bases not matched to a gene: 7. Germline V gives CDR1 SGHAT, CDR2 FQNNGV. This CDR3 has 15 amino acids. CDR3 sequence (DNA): TGTGCCAGCAGCTTATCGAGGGAGGGGTTCAATGAGCAGTTCTTC. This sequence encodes CASSLSREGFNEQFF.

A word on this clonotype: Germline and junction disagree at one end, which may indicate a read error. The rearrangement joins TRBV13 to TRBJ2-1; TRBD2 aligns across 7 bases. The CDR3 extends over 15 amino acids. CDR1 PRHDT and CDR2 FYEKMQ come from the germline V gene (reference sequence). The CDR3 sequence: CASSLVGGPSNVQFF. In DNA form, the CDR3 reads TGTGCCAGCAGCTTAGTGGGAGGGCCGTCAAATGTGCAGTTCTTC.

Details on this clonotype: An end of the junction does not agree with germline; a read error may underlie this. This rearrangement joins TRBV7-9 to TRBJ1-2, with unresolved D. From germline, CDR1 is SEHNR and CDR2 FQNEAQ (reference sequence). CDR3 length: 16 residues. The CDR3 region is CAGSPEGRMSQYGYSF. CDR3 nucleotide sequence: TGTGCCGGCAGCCCCGAGGGCAGGATGTCCCAGTATGGCTACTCCTTC.

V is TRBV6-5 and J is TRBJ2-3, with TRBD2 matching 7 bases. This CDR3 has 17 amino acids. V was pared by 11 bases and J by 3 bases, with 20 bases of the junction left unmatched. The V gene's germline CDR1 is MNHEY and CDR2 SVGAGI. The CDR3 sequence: CAGHEQNGRKETDTQYF. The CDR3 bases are TGTGCCGGCCACGAGCAGAACGGGAGGAAGGAGACAGATACGCAGTATTTT.

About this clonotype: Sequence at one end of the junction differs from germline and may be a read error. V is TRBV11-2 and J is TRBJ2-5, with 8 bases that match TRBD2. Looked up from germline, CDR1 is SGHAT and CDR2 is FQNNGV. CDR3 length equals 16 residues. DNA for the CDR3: TGTGCTAGCAGCCAAAGTCATGGCGGGGGGAGAGAGACCCAGTACTTC. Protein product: CASSQSHGGGRETQYF.

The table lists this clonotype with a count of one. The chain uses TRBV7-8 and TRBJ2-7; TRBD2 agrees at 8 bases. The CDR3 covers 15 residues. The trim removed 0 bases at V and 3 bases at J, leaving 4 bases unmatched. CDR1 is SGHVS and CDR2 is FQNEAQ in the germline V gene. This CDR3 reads CASSLAAGVGYEQYF. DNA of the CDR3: TGTGCCAGCAGCTTAGCAGCGGGAGTAGGCTACGAGCAGTACTTC.

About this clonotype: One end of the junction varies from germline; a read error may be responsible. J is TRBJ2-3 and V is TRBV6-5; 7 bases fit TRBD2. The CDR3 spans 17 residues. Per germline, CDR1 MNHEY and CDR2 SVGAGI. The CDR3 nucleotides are TGTGCCAACCACGAACAGGACGGGAGGAGGGAGACAGATACACAGTATTTT. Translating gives CANHEQDGRRETDTQYF.

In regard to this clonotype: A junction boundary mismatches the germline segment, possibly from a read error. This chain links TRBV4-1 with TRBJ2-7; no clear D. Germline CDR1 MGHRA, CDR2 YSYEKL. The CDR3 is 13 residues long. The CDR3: CTSSPGRCYEQYF. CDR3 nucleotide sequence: TGCACCAGCAGTCCGGGCCGTTGCTACGAGCAGTACTTC.

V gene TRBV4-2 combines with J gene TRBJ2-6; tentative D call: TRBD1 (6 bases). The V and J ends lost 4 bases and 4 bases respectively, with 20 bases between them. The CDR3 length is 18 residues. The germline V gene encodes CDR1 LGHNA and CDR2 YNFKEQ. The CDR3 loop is CASSRESGGITGANVLTF. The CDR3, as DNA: TGTGCCAGCAGCCGAGAGAGTGGGGGCATTACCGGGGCCAACGTCCTGACTTTC.

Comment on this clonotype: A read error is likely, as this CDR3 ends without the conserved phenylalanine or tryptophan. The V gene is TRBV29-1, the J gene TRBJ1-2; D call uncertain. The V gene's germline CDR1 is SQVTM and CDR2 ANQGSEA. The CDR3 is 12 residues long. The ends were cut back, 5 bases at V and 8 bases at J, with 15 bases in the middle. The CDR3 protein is CSVRVNYAGYTL. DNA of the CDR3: TGCAGCGTTAGAGTCAACTACGCCGGCTACACCCTC.

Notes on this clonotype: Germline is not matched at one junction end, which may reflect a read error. The CDR3 DNA sequence: TGTGCCTGGAGTATACATGAGGGGACTGAAGCTCTCTTT. Translation gives CAWSIHEGTEALF. V and J are TRBV30 and TRBJ1-1, with D perhaps TRBD1 (5 bases). Per germline, CDR1 GTSNPN and CDR2 SVGIG (reference sequence). This CDR3 spans 13 amino acids. Variable domain in full (rest from reference TRBV30 and TRBJ1-1): SQTIHQWPATLVQPVGSPLSLECTVEGTSNPNLYWYRQAAGRGLQLLFYSVGIGQISSEVPQNLSASRPQDRQFILSSKKLLLSDSGFYLCAWSIHEGTEALFGQGTRLTVV.

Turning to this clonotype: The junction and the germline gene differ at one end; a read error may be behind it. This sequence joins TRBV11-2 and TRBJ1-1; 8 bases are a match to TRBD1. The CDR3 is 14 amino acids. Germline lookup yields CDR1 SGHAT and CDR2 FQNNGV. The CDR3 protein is CVSMTLGQGGEAFF. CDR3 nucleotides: TGTGTCAGCATGACCCTAGGACAGGGCGGTGAAGCTTTCTTT.

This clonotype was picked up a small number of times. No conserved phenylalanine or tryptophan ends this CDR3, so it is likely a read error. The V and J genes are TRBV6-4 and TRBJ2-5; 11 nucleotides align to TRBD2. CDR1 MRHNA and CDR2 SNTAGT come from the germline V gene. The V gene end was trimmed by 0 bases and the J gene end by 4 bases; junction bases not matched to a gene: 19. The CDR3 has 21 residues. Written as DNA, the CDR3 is TGTGCCAGCAGTGACTCCCCCAGGGGGACTAGCGGCGACGCCGTCGGAGAGACCCAGTACCTC. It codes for CASSDSPRGTSGDAVGETQYL.

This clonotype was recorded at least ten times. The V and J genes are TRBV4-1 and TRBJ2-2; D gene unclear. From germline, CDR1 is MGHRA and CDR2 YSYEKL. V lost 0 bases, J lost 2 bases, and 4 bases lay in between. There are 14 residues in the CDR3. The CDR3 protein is CASSQEDNTGELFF. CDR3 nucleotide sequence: TGCGCCAGCAGCCAAGAAGATAACACCGGGGAGCTGTTTTTT.

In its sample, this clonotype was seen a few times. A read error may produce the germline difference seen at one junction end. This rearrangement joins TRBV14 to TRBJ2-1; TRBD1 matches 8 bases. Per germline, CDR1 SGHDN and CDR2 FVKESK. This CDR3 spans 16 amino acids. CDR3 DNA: TGTGCCAGCACCCAAGATTTCGGACAGGGTTACAATGAGCACTTCTTC. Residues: CASTQDFGQGYNEHFF.

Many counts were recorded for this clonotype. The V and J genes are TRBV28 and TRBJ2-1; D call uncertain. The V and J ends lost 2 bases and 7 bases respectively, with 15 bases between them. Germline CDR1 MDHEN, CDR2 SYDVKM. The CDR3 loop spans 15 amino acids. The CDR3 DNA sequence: TGTGCCAGCAGTTTAATTCGCCAGGCGCGAAATGAGCAGTTCTTC. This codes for CASSLIRQARNEQFF.

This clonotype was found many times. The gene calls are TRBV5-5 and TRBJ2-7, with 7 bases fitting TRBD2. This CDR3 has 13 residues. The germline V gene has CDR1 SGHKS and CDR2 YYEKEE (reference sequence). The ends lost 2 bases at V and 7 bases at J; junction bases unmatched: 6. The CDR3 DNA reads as TGTGCCAGCAGCTTTAATCCGGGGGGAGAGCAGTACTTC. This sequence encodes CASSFNPGGEQYF.

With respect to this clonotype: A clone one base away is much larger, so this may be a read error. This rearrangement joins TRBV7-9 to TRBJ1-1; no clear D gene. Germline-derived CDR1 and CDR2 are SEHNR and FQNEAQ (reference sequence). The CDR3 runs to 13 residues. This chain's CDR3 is CTSSSLVNTEAFF. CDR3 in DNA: TGTACCAGCAGCTCTCTGGTGAACACTGAAGCTTTCTTT.

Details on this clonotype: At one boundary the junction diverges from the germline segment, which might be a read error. Written as DNA, the CDR3 is TGTGCCACCAGCAAATACACAGATACGCAGTACTTT. Translating it yields CATSKYTDTQYF. The chain joins TRBV11-2 to TRBJ2-3; D is uncertain. The CDR3 totals 12 residues. Looked up from germline, CDR1 is SGHAT and CDR2 is FQNNGV. The full variable domain, with the rest looked up from reference TRBV11-2 and TRBJ2-3, is EAGVAQSPRYKIIEKRQSVAFWCNPISGHATLYWYQQILGQGPKLLIQFQNNGVVDDSQLPKDRFSAERLKGVDSTLKIQPAKLEDSAVYLCATSKYTDTQYFGPGTRLTVL.

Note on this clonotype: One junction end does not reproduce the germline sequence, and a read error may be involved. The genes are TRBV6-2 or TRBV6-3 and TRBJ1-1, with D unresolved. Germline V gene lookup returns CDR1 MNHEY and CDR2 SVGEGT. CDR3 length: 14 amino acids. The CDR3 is CASSYLELNAEAFF. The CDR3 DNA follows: TGTGCCAGCAGTTACCTAGAGCTGAACGCTGAGGCTTTCTTT.

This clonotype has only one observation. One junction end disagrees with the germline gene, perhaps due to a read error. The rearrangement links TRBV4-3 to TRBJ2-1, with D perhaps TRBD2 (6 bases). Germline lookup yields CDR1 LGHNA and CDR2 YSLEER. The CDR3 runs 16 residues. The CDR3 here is CASSQDDGSSYNEQFF. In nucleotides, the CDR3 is TGCGCCAGCAGCCAAGATGACGGGAGCTCATACAATGAGCAATTCTTC.

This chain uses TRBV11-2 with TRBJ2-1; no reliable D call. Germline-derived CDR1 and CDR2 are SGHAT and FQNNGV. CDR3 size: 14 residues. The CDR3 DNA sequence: TGTCCCGGCAGCTTATACCGGCCAGTTAGTGAGCAGTTCTTC. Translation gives CPGSLYRPVSEQFF.

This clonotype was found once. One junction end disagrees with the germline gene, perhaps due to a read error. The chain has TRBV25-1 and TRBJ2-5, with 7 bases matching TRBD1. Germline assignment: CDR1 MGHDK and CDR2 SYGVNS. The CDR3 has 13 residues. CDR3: CERGQGCTETHYF. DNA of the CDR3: TGTGAAAGGGGGCAGGGATGTACGGAGACCCATTACTTC.

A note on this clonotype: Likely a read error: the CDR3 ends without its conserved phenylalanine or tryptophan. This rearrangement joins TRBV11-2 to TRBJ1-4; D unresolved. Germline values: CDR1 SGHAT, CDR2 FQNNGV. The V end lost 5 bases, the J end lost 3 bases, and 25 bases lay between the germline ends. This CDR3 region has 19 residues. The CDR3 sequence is CASSPKRQRTSAANEKLFS. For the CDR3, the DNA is TGTGCCAGCAGCCCGAAGCGACAAAGGACGTCCGCAGCTAATGAAAAACTGTTTTCT.

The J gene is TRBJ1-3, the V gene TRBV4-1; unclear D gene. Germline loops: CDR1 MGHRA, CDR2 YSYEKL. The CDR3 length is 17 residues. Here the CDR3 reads CAGSQGRGRSPGNTIYF. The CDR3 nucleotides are TGCGCAGGCAGCCAAGGGCGCGGCAGGAGCCCTGGAAACACCATATATTTT.

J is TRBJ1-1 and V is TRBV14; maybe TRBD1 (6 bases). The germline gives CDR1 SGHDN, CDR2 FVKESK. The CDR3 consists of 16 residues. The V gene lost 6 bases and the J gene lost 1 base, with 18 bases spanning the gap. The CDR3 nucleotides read TGTGCCAGCAGTCAACTTGTCAGGGGAGGGAACACTGAAGCTTTCTTT. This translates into CASSQLVRGGNTEAFF.

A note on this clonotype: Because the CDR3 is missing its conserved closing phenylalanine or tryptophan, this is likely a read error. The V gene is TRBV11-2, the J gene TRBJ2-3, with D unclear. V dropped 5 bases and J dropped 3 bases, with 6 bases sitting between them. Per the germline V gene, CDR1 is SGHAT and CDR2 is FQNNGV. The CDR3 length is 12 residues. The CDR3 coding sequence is TGTGCCAGCAGCAGATCTACAGATACGCAGTATTAT. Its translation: CASSRSTDTQYY.

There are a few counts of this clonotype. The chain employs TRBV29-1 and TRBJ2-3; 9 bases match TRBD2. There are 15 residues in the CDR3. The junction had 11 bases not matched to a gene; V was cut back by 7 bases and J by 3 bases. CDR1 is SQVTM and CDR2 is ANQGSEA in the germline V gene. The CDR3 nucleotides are TGCAGCGGCGTCGGCCTAGCGGGAAGAACAGATACGCAGTATTTT. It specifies CSGVGLAGRTDTQYF.